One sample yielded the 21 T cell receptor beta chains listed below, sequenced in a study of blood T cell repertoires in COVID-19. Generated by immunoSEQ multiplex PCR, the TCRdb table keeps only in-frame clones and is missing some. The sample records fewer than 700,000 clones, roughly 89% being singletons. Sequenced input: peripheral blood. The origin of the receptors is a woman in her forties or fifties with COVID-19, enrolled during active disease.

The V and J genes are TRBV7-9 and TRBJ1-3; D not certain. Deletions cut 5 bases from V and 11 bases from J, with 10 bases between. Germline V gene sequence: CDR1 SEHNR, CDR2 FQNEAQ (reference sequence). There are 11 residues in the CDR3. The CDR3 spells CASSLSGAIYF. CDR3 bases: TGTGCCAGCAGCCTCTCCGGAGCCATATATTTT.

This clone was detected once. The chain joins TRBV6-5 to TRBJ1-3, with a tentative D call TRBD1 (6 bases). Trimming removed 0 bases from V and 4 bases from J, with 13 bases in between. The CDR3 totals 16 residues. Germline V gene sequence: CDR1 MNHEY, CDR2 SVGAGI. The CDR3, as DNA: TGTGCCAGCAGTTACTCGTTGGACAGTTCGGGAAACACCATATATTTT. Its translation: CASSYSLDSSGNTIYF.

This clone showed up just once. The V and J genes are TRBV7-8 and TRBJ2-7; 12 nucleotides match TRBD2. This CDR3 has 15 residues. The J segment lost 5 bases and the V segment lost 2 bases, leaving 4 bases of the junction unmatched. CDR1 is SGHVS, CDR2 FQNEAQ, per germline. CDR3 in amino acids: CASSLSLAGGNEQYF. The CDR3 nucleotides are TGTGCCAGCAGCTTAAGTCTAGCGGGGGGGAACGAGCAGTACTTC.

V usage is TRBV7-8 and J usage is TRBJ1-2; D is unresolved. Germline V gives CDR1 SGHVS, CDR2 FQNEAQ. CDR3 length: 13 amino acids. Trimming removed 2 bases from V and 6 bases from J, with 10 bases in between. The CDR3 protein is CASSLSRRDGYTF. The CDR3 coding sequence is TGTGCCAGCAGCTTAAGCCGCCGAGATGGCTACACCTTC.

CDR3: CASSSRVDYGYTF. CDR3 sequence (DNA): TGCGCCAGCAGCTCCAGGGTTGACTATGGCTACACCTTC. This rearrangement joins TRBV5-1 to TRBJ1-2, with D perhaps TRBD1 (5 bases). Trimming shortened V by 3 bases and J by 3 bases, and 9 bases separated the two germline ends. The CDR3 covers 13 residues. The germline V gene has CDR1 SGHRS and CDR2 YFSETQ.

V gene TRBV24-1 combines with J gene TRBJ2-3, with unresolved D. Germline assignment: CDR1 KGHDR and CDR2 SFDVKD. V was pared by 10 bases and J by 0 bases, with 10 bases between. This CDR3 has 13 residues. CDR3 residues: CATQAPSTDTQYF. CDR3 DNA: TGTGCCACGCAGGCCCCTAGCACAGATACGCAGTATTTT.

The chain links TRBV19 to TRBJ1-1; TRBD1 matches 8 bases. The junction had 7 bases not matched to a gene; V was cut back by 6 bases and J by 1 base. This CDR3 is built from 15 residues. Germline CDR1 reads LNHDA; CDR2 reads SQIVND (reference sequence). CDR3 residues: CASSTPGQENTEAFF. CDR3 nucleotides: TGTGCCAGTAGCACACCGGGACAGGAGAACACTGAAGCTTTCTTT.

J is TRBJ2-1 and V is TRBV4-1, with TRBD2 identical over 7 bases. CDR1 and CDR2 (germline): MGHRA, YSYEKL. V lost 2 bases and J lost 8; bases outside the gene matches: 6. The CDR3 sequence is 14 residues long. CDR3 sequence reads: CASSQHNAGDEQFF. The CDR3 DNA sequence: TGCGCCAGCAGCCAACACAATGCGGGGGATGAGCAGTTCTTC.

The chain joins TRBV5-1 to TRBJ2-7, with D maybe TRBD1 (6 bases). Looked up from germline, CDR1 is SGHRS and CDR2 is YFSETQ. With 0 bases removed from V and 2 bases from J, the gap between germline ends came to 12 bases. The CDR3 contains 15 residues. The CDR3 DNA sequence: TGCGCCAGCAGCTTGGAAGGGGGAGCCCCCTACGAGCAGTACTTC. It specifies CASSLEGGAPYEQYF. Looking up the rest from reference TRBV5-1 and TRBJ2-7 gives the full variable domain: KAGVTQTPRYLIKTRGQQVTLSCSPISGHRSVSWYQQTPGQGLQFLFEYFSETQRNKGNFPGRFSGRQFSNSRSEMNVSTLELGDSALYLCASSLEGGAPYEQYFGPGTRLTVT.

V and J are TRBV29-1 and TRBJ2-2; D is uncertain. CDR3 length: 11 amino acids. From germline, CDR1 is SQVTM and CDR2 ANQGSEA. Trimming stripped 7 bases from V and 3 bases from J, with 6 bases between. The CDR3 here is CSARDTGELFF. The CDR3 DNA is TGCAGCGCCCGGGACACCGGGGAGCTGTTTTTT.

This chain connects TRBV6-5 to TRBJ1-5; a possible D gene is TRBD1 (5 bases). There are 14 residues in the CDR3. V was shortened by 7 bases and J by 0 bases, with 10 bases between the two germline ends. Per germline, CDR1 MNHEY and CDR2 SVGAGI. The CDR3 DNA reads TGTGCCAGCATTCAGGGTTATAGCAATCAGCCCCAGCATTTT. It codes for CASIQGYSNQPQHF.

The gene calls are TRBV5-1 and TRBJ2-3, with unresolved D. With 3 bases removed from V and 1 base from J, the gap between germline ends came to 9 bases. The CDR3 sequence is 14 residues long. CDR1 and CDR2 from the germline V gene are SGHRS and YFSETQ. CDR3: CASSSERGTDTQYF. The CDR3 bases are TGCGCCAGCAGCTCGGAGAGAGGCACAGATACGCAGTATTTT.

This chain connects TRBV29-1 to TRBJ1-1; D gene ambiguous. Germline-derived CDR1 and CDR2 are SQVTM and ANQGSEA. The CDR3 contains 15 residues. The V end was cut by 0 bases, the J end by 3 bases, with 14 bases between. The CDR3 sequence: CSVEDPGRQDTEAFF. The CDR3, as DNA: TGCAGCGTTGAAGATCCTGGGAGGCAGGACACTGAAGCTTTCTTT.

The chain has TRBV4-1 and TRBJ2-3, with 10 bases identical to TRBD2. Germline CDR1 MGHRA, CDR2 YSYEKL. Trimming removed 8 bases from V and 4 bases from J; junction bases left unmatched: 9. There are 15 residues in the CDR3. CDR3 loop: CASRPAGGRADTQYF. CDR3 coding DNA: TGCGCCAGCCGCCCAGCGGGGGGGAGGGCAGATACGCAGTATTTT.

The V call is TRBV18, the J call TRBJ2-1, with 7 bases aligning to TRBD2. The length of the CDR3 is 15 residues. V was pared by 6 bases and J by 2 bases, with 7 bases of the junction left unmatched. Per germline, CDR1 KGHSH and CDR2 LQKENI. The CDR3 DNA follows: TGTGCCAGCTCCCCTAGCGGAGGACCCTACAATGAGCAGTTCTTC. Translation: CASSPSGGPYNEQFF.

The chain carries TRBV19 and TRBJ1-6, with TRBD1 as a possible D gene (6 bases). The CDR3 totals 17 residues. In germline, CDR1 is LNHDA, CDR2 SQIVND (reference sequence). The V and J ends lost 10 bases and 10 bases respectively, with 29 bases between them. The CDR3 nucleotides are TGTGCCACCGCGGCCGGGACACCGTCCCCCGTGGGATCACCCCTCCACTTT. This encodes CATAAGTPSPVGSPLHF.

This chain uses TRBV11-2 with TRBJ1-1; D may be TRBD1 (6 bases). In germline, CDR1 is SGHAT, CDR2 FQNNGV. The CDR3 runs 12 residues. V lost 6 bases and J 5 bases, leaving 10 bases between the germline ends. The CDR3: CASSSQGTEAFF. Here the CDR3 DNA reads TGTGCCAGCAGTTCTCAGGGGACTGAAGCTTTCTTT.

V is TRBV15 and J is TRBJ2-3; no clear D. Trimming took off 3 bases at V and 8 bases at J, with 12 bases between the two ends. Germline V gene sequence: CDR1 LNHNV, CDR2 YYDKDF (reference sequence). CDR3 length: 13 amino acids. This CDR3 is CATSSMLVPTQYF. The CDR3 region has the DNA TGTGCCACCAGCAGTATGTTAGTCCCTACGCAGTATTTT.

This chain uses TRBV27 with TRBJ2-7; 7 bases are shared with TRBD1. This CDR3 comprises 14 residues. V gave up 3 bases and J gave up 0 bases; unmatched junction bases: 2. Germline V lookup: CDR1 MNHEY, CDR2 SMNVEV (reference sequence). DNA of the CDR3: TGTGCCAGCAGTTTCGGGACAGCCTCCTACGAGCAGTACTTC. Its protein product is CASSFGTASYEQYF.

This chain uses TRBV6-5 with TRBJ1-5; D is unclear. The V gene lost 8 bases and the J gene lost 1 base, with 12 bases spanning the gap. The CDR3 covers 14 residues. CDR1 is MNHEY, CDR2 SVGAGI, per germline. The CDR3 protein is CASGPRESNQPQHF. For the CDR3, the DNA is TGTGCCAGCGGCCCCCGGGAGAGCAATCAGCCCCAGCATTTT.

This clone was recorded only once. CDR3 sequence: CAISESSGQMNTEAFF. The DNA for the CDR3 is TGTGCCATCAGTGAGTCTTCAGGTCAAATGAACACTGAAGCTTTCTTT. The rearrangement links TRBV10-3 to TRBJ1-1; D remains ambiguous. The CDR3 consists of 16 residues. The V end was cut by 0 bases, the J end by 0 bases, with 11 bases between. Per the germline V gene, CDR1 is ENHRY and CDR2 is SYGVKD.